This T cell receptor (beta chain) was identified during a study of identical twins. TCRdb ran MiXCR on the 5' RACE reads and lists one entry per CDR3 protein. The table lists just under 550,000 distinct CDR3 sequences, roughly 15% of them singletons. The junction had 9 bases not matched to a gene; V was cut back by 5 bases and J by 0 bases. Germline CDR1 SGHAT, CDR2 FQNNGV. CDR3 length: 17 residues. This clonotype was seen more than once but under ten times. These data also featured in a second study, about yellow fever vaccine responses in identical twins.

The sequenced sample was CD4+ T cells sorted from blood. The sequence came from a woman aged 18-29 years in good health. The J gene is TRBJ2-2, the V gene TRBV11-2, with 7 bases aligning to TRBD2. CDR3 in amino acids: CASSLGRAKSNTGELFF. CDR3 DNA: TGTGCCAGCAGCCTGGGGAGGGCCAAGTCGAACACCGGGGAGCTGTTTTTT.